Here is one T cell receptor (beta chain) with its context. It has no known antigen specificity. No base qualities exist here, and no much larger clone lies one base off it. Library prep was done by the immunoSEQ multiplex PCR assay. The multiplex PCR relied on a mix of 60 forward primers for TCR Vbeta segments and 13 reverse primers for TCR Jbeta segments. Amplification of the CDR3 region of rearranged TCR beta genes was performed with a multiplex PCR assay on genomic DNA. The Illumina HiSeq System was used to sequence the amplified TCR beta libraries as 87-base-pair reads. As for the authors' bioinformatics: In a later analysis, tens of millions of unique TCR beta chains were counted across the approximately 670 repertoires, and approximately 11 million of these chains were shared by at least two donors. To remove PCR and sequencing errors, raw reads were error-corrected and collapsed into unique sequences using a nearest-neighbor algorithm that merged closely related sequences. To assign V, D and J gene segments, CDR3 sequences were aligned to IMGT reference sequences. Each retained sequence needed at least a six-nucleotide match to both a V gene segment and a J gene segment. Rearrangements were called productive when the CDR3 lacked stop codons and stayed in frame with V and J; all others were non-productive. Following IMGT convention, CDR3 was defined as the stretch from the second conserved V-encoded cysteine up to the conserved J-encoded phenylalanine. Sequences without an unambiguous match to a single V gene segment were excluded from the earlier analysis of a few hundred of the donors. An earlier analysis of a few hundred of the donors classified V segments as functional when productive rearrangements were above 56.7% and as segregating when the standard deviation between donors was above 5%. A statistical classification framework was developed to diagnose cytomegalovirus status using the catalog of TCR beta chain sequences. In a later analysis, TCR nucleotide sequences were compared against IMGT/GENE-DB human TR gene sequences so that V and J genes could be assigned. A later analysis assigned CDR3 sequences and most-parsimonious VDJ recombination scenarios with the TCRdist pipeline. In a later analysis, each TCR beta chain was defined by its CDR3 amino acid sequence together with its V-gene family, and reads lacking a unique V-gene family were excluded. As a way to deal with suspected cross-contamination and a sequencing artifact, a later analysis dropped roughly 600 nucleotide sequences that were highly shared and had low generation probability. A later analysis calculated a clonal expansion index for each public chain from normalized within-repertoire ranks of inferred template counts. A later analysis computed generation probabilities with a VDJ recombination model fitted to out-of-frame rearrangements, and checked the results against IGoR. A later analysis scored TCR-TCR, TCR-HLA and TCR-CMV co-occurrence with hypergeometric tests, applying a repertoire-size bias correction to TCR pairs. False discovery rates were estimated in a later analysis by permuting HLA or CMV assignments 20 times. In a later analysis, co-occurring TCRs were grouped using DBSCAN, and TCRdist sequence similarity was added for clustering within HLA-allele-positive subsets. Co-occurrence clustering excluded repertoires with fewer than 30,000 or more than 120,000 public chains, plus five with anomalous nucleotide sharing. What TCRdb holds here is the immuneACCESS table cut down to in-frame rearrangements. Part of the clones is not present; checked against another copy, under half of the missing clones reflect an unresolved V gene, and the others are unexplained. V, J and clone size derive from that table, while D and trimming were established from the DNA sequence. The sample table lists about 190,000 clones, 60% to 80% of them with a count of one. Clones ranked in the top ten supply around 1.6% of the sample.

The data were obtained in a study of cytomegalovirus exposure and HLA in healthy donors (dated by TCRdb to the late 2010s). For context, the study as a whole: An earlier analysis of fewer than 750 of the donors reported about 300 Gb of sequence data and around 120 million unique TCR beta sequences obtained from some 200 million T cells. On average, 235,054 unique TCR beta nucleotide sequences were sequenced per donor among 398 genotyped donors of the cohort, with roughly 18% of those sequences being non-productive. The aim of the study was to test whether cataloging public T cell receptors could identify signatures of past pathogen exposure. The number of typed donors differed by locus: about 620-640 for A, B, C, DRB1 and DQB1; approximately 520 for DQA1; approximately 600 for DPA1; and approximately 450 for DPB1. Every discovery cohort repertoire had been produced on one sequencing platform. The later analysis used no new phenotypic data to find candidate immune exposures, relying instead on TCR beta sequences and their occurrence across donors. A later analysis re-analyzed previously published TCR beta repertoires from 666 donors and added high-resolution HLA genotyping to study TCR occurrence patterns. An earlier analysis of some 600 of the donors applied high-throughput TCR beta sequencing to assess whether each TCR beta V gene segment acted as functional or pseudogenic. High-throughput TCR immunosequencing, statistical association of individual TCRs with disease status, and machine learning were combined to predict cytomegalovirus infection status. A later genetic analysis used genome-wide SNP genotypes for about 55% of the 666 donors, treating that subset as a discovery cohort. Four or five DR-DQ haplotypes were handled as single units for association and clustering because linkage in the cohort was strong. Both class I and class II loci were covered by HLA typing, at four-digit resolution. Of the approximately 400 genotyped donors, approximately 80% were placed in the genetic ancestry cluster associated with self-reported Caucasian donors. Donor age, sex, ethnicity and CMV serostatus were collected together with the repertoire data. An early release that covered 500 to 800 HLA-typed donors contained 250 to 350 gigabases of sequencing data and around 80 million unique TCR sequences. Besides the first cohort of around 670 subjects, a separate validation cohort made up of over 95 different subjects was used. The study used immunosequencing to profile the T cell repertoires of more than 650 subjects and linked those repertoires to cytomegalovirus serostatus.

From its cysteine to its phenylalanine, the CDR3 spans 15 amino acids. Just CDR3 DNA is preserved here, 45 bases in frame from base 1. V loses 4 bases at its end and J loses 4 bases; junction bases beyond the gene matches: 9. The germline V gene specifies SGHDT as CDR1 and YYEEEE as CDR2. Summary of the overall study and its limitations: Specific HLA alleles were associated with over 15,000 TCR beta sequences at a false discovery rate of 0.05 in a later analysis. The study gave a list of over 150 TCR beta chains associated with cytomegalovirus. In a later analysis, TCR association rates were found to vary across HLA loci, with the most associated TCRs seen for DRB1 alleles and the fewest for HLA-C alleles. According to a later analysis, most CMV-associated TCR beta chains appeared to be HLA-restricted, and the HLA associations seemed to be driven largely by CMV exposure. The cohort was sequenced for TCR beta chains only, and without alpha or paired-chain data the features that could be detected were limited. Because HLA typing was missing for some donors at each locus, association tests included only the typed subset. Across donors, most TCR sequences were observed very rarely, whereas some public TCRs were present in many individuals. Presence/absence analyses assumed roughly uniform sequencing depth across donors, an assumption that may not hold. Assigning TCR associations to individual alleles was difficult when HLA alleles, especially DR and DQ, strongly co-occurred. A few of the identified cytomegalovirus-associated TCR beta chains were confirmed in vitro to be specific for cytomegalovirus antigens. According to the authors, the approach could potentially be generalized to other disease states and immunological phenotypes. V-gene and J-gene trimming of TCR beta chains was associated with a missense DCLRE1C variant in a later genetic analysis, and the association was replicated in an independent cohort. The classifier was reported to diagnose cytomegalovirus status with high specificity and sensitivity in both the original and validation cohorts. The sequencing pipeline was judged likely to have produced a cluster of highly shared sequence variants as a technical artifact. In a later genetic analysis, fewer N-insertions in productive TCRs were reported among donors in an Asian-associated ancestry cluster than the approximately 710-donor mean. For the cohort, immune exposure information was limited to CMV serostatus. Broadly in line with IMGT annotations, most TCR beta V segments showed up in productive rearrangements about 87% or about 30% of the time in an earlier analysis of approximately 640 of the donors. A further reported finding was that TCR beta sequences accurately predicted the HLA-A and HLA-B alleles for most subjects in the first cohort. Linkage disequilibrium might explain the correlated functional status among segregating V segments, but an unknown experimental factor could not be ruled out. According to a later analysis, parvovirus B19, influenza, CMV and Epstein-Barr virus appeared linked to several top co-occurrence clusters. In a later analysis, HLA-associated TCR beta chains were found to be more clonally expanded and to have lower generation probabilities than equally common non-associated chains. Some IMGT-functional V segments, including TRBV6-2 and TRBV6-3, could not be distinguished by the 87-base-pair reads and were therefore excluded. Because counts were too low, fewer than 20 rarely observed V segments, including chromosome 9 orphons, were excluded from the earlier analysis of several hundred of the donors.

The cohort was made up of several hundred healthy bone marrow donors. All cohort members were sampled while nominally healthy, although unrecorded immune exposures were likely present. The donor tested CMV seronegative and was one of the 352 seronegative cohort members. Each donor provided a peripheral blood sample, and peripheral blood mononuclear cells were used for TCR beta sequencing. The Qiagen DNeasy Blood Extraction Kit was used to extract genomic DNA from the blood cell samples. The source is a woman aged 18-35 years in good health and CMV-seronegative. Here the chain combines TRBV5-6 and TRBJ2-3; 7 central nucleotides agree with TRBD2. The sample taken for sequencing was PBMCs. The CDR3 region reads CASSAPAGNADTQYF. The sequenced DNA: TGTGCCAGCAGCGCCCCAGCGGGGAACGCAGATACGCAGTATTTT.